In its sample, the clone carrying this T cell receptor beta chain was seen many times. Antigen unknown. Per the germline V gene, CDR1 is SQVTM and CDR2 is ANQGSEA. V shed 0 bases and J shed 7 bases, with 15 bases lying between them. The CDR3 covers 15 residues. These data come from a study of type 1 regulatory T cells. Study background: This in vitro CD4 product, T-allo10, is enriched for Tr1 cells and alloantigen-specific.

TCRdb re-derived calls from the reads in MiXCR, one entry per CDR3 protein. Here the sample spans tens of thousands of distinct CDR3 sequences, approximately 50% being singletons. Sequenced input: cultured non-Tr1 T cells, either the whole culture or a sorted T cell fraction (not recorded which). The source is a human donor in good health. J is TRBJ2-2 and V is TRBV29-1; D is unclear. CDR3 bases: TGCAGCGTTGAAGATGGCCTCTTGGGTGGCGGGGAGCTGTTTTTT. This codes for CSVEDGLLGGGELFF.